The 26 T cell receptor beta chains reported below all come from one sample, sequenced in a study of vaccination and CD4 T cells after COVID-19. Cultured CD4+ T-cell DNA underwent Oncomine TCR Beta short-read sequencing. TCRdb analysed the PCR reads with MiXCR anew, one entry per CDR3 protein. Among under 25,000 distinct CDR3 sequences listed, roughly 58% were seen once. Specified treatment: roughly 10-day PBMC culture with coronavirus spike peptide pools or control peptides (ViraFEST assay). Antigen specificity for these receptors is unknown. Material for sequencing was CD4+ T cells from blood, cultured in vitro. These TCRs come from a human donor who had recovered from COVID-19.

The rearrangement links TRBV24-1 to TRBJ2-1, with 8 bases matching TRBD2. Trimming took 9 bases from V and 2 from J; bases not matched to a gene: 5. CDR3 size: 14 residues. In germline, CDR1 is KGHDR, CDR2 SFDVKD. For the CDR3, the DNA is TGTGCCACCGCCGGGGGGGCCACCTACAATGAGCAGTTCTTC. It yields the protein CATAGGATYNEQFF.

This clonotype was counted between two and nine times. The chain combines TRBV21-1 with TRBJ1-5; no check of the table's D call, TRBD1, against the DNA was made. TRBV21-1 has pseudogene status. This CDR3 has 15 residues. Here the CDR3 DNA reads TGTGCCAGCAGCAAAATAAGGGGTCTCGAGCAGCCCCAGCATTTT. Protein: CASSKIRGLEQPQHF.

This chain links TRBV19 with TRBJ2-7; D is perhaps TRBD1 (5 bases). V lost 2 bases, J lost 2 bases, and 19 bases lay in between. This CDR3 spans 17 amino acids. The germline gives CDR1 LNHDA, CDR2 SQIVND (reference sequence). The CDR3 protein is CASSIRLSAGLTYEQYF. DNA of the CDR3: TGTGCCAGTAGTATAAGATTATCGGCAGGGCTTACCTACGAGCAGTACTTC. The whole variable domain, filled in from reference TRBV19 and TRBJ2-7, reads DGGITQSPKYLFRKEGQNVTLSCEQNLNHDAMYWYRQDPGQGLRLIYYSQIVNDFQKGDIAEGYSVSREKKESFPLTVTSAQKNPTAFYLCASSIRLSAGLTYEQYFGPGTRLTVT.

This clonotype has a handful of counts. The J gene is TRBJ1-5, the V gene TRBV2; D might be TRBD1 (6 bases). This CDR3 is 16 amino acids long. The V end was cut by 6 bases, the J end by 1 base, with 16 bases between. The V gene's germline CDR1 is SNHLY and CDR2 FYNNEI. CDR3: CASRGASEGSNQPQHF. CDR3 coding DNA: TGTGCCAGCAGGGGGGCGTCGGAGGGGAGCAATCAGCCCCAGCATTTT.

This chain uses TRBV27 with TRBJ1-1; D not certain. The CDR3 contains 17 residues. Germline V gene data show CDR1 as MNHEY and CDR2 as SMNVEV (reference sequence). Trimming took 0 bases from V and 5 from J, leaving 19 bases between them. The CDR3 nucleotides are TGTGCCAGCAGTTTATCGAGCTCTCCCCGGGGAAGGACTGAAGCTTTCTTT. Its translation is CASSLSSSPRGRTEAFF.

The chain recombines TRBV6-1 with TRBJ2-5; 7 bases are shared with TRBD1. Per germline, CDR1 MNHNS and CDR2 SASEGT. The CDR3 is made up of 15 amino acids. V gave up 7 bases and J gave up 4 bases; unmatched junction bases: 12. Here the CDR3 DNA reads TGTGCCAGCAAAAACAGGGGTAACGGCTTAGAGACCCAGTACTTC. The encoded protein is CASKNRGNGLETQYF.

V usage is TRBV27 and J usage is TRBJ1-1; 8 bases fit TRBD1. CDR1 and CDR2 (germline): MNHEY, SMNVEV (reference sequence). Trimming at V came to 2 bases and at J to 1 base, leaving 3 bases not matched to a gene. The CDR3 covers 15 residues. Written as DNA, the CDR3 is TGTGCCAGCAGTTTAGGAGGGACAGGGAACACTGAAGCTTTCTTT. Residues: CASSLGGTGNTEAFF.

The V call is TRBV6-2 or TRBV6-3, the J call TRBJ1-1; no clear D. This CDR3 is built from 13 residues. V lost 3 bases, J lost 4 bases, and 9 bases lay in between. In germline, CDR1 is MNHEY, CDR2 SVGEGT. This CDR3 reads CASSYLGPTEAFF. In DNA, the CDR3 is TGTGCCAGCAGTTATCTGGGTCCCACTGAAGCTTTCTTT.

The V call is TRBV11-2, the J call TRBJ2-1; TRBD1 aligns across 8 bases. This CDR3 contains 15 residues. The germline V gene encodes CDR1 SGHAT and CDR2 FQNNGV. V dropped 7 bases and J dropped 7; count of bases not matched to a gene: 12. The CDR3 protein is CASTSLQGAENEQFF. As DNA, the CDR3 is TGTGCCAGCACCTCGCTGCAGGGGGCTGAAAATGAGCAGTTCTTC.

CDR3 loop: CASSSGPGTGEIWQTQYF. The CDR3, as DNA: TGTGCCAGCAGCTCCGGACCGGGGACAGGAGAAATATGGCAGACCCAGTACTTC. V and J are TRBV21-1 and TRBJ2-5; the listed D gene, TRBD1, was not tested against the DNA. TRBV21-1 is listed as a pseudogene. The CDR3 extends over 18 amino acids.

This clonotype has only one observation. CDR3 loop: CASSRGPLPSGNTIYF. The DNA of the CDR3 is TGTGCCAGCAGCCGAGGTCCGCTCCCCTCTGGAAACACCATATATTTT. The gene calls are TRBV6-1 and TRBJ1-3; D unclear. Germline V gives CDR1 MNHNS, CDR2 SASEGT. The CDR3 covers 16 residues. Trimming left V 6 bases short and J 0 bases short, with 15 bases between.

CDR3 region: CASSFRRQEQYF. CDR3 DNA sequence: TGTGCCAGCAGTTTTAGGCGTCAGGAGCAGTACTTC. The gene calls are TRBV12-3 or TRBV12-4 and TRBJ2-7; D gene ambiguous. V was trimmed by 3 bases and J by 7 bases, leaving 10 bases between them. The length of the CDR3 is 12 residues.

This clonotype was seen just once. The V call is TRBV11-3, the J call TRBJ2-1; D possibly corresponds to TRBD2 (5 bases). The germline gives CDR1 SGHNT, CDR2 YENEEA. V was pared by 0 bases and J by 3 bases, with 9 bases between. The CDR3 length is 15 residues. The CDR3 reads CASSLEPGDYNEQFF. The CDR3 DNA sequence: TGTGCCAGCAGCTTAGAACCCGGGGACTACAATGAGCAGTTCTTC.

The chain uses TRBV9 and TRBJ1-1; D gene ambiguous. Trimming left V 2 bases short and J 4 bases short, with 12 bases between. The CDR3 loop spans 14 amino acids. Germline V gives CDR1 SGDLS, CDR2 YYNGEE. CDR3 coding DNA: TGTGCCAGCAGCGTCGGACCGGGGATCACTGAAGCTTTCTTT. Protein: CASSVGPGITEAFF.

This chain links TRBV5-6 with TRBJ1-2; 9 bases agree with TRBD1. V was pared by 5 bases and J by 5 bases, with 10 bases of the junction left unmatched. The CDR3 runs to 15 residues. CDR1 is SGHDT, CDR2 YYEEEE, per germline. For the CDR3, the DNA is TGTGCCAGCAGACGAAGGGCGGGACAGGGTTATGGCTACACCTTC. Translation: CASRRRAGQGYGYTF.

This rearrangement joins TRBV7-2 to TRBJ2-5, with D possibly matching TRBD2 (6 bases). V was clipped by 8 bases and J by 5 bases, with 21 bases between them. This CDR3 spans 15 amino acids. The germline gives CDR1 SGHTA, CDR2 FQGNSA. The CDR3 protein is CASGAQRVGAETQYF. CDR3 DNA sequence: TGTGCCAGCGGAGCCCAGCGGGTGGGCGCGGAGACCCAGTACTTC.

The rearrangement joins TRBV21-1 to TRBJ2-3. TRBV21-1 is an annotated pseudogene. This CDR3 has 11 amino acids. This CDR3 reads CASKGTDTQYF. CDR3 DNA sequence: TGTGCCAGCAAAGGGACAGATACGCAGTATTTT.

The chain carries TRBV6-2 or TRBV6-3 and TRBJ2-3, with D perhaps TRBD2 (6 bases). The CDR3 covers 14 residues. Trimming stripped 7 bases from V and 0 bases from J, with 11 bases between. Germline assignment: CDR1 MNHEY and CDR2 SVGEGT. The CDR3 spells CASTPGTSTDTQYF. CDR3 DNA: TGTGCCAGCACTCCGGGGACTAGCACAGATACGCAGTATTTT.

The V and J genes are TRBV7-9 and TRBJ2-1, with 14 bases lining up with TRBD2. CDR3 length: 16 residues. CDR1 is SEHNR, CDR2 FQNEAQ, per germline (reference sequence). Unmatched junction bases numbered 7, after V lost 5 bases and J lost 7 bases. The CDR3 sequence is CASSQGLAGARNEQFF. The CDR3 bases are TGTGCCAGCAGCCAGGGACTAGCGGGGGCAAGGAATGAGCAGTTCTTC.

This clonotype was recorded a few times. This CDR3 is CASSLRDRDPFYSNQPQHF. CDR3 DNA: TGTGCCAGCAGCCTCCGGGACAGGGACCCTTTCTATAGCAATCAGCCCCAGCATTTT. This chain connects TRBV27 to TRBJ1-5, with TRBD1 matching 9 bases. The V gene end was trimmed by 6 bases and the J gene end by 0 bases; junction bases not matched to a gene: 15. Germline V gene data show CDR1 as MNHEY and CDR2 as SMNVEV (reference sequence). The CDR3 consists of 19 residues.

V and J are TRBV24-1 and TRBJ2-7, with D possibly matching TRBD2 (7 bases). Per the germline V gene, CDR1 is KGHDR and CDR2 is SFDVKD. This CDR3 region has 15 residues. V was cut by 5 bases and J by 3 bases, with 16 bases left in between. CDR3 DNA: TGTGCCACCAGTGCTGGGGGGGCAGCACTCTACGAGCAGTACTTC. Encoded protein: CATSAGGAALYEQYF.

The chain recombines TRBV6-5 with TRBJ2-7; 9 nucleotides align to TRBD1. The CDR3 covers 14 residues. Trimming removed 0 bases from V and 3 bases from J; junction bases left unmatched: 0. The V gene's germline CDR1 is MNHEY and CDR2 SVGAGI. CDR3 in DNA: TGTGCCAGCAGTTACTCGACAGGGGGCTACGAGCAGTACTTC. Translation: CASSYSTGGYEQYF.

This chain uses TRBV30 with TRBJ1-2, with unresolved D. The CDR3 is 13 amino acids. The V end lost 3 bases, the J end lost 8 bases, and 16 bases lay between the germline ends. Germline V lookup: CDR1 GTSNPN, CDR2 SVGIG (reference sequence). CDR3 sequence: CAWSVQEILGYTF. In nucleotides, the CDR3 is TGTGCCTGGAGCGTCCAGGAAATATTGGGCTACACCTTC.

The rearrangement uses TRBV7-2 and TRBJ1-6; a weak D match, TRBD1 (5 bases). The CDR3 loop spans 15 amino acids. Trimming left V 1 base short and J 9 bases short, with 13 bases between. The germline CDR1 and CDR2 sequences are SGHTA and FQGNSA. The CDR3 nucleotides read TGTGCCAGCAGCTTAGAAGGGAGGGGTGGTTCACCCCTCCACTTT. Residues: CASSLEGRGGSPLHF.

This sequence joins TRBV2 and TRBJ2-2, with a weak D call TRBD1 (6 bases). Trimming pared 6 bases from V and 0 bases from J, leaving 8 bases between. Germline values: CDR1 SNHLY, CDR2 FYNNEI. The CDR3 loop spans 14 amino acids. CDR3 nucleotides: TGTGCCAGCAGACAGGGAACGAACACCGGGGAGCTGTTTTTT. It is translated as CASRQGTNTGELFF. Together with reference TRBV2 and TRBJ2-2, the CDR3 gives the full variable domain: EPEVTQTPSHQVTQMGQEVILRCVPISNHLYFYWYRQILGQKVEFLVSFYNNEISEKSEIFDDQFSVERPDGSNFTLKIRSTKLEDSAMYFCASRQGTNTGELFFGEGSRLTVL.

The chain joins TRBV2 to TRBJ1-1; the D gene is possibly TRBD1 (5 bases). The V gene's germline CDR1 is SNHLY and CDR2 FYNNEI. V dropped 7 bases and J dropped 9 bases, with 18 bases sitting between them. CDR3 size: 13 residues. The CDR3 region is CASNRATGTKAFF. The DNA for the CDR3 is TGTGCCAGCAACCGGGCCACGGGGACCAAAGCTTTCTTT.